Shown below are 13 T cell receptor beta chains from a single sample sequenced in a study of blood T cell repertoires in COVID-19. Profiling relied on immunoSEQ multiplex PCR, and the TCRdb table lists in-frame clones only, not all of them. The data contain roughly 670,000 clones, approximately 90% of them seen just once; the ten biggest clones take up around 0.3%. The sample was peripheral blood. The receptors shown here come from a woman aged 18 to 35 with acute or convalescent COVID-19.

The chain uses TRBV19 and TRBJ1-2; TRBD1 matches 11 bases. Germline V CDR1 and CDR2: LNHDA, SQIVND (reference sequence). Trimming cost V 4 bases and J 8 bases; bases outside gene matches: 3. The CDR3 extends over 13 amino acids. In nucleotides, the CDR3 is TGTGCCAGTAGTACCGGGACAGGGGGAGGCTACACCTTC. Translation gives CASSTGTGGGYTF.

The CDR3 region is CAWGPFWRRTTEAFF. For the CDR3, the DNA is TGTGCCTGGGGCCCCTTTTGGAGGCGGACCACTGAAGCTTTCTTT. The chain carries TRBV30 and TRBJ1-1; D gene ambiguous. Trimming left V 5 bases short and J 4 bases short, with 20 bases between. Germline V gene data show CDR1 as GTSNPN and CDR2 as SVGIG (reference sequence). The CDR3 has 15 residues.

This chain's CDR3 is CASSLVGGGYYGYTF. CDR3 nucleotides: TGTGCCAGCAGCTTAGTCGGAGGGGGCTACTATGGCTACACCTTC. This rearrangement joins TRBV7-2 to TRBJ1-2; 7 bases agree with TRBD1. Germline V gene data show CDR1 as SGHTA and CDR2 as FQGNSA. The ends lost 1 base at V and 3 bases at J; junction bases unmatched: 5. This CDR3 region has 15 residues.

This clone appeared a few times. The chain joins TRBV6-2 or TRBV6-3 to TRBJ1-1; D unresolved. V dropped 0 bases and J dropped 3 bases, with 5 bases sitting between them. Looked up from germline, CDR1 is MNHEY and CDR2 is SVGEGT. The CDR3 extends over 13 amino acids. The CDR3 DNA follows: TGTGCCAGCAGTTACTCAGCCCACACTGAAGCTTTCTTT. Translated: CASSYSAHTEAFF.

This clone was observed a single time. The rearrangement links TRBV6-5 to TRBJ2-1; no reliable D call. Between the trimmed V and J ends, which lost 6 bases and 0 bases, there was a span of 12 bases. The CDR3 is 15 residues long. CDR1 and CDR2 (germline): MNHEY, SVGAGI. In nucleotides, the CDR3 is TGTGCCAGCAGGATGGCAGCGAACTCCTACAATGAGCAGTTCTTC. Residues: CASRMAANSYNEQFF.

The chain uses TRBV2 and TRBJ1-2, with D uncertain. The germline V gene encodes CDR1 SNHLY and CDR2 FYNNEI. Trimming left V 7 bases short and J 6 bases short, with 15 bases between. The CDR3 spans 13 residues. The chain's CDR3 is CASTFEVPDGYTF. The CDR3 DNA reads TGTGCCAGCACCTTCGAGGTTCCAGATGGCTACACCTTC. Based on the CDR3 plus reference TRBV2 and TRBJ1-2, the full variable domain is EPEVTQTPSHQVTQMGQEVILRCVPISNHLYFYWYRQILGQKVEFLVSFYNNEISEKSEIFDDQFSVERPDGSNFTLKIRSTKLEDSAMYFCASTFEVPDGYTFGSGTRLTVV.

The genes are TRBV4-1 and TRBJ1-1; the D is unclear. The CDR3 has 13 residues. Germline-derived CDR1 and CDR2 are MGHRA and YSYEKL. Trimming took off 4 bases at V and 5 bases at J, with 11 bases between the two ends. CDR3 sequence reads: CASSPREGTEAFF. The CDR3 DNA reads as TGCGCCAGCAGCCCTCGAGAGGGAACTGAAGCTTTCTTT.

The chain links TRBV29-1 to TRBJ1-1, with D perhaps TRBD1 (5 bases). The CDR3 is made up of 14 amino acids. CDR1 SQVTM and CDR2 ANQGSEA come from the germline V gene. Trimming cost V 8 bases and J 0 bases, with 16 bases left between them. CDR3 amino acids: CSPGPEPVNTEAFF. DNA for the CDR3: TGCAGCCCGGGACCCGAACCGGTGAACACTGAAGCTTTCTTT.

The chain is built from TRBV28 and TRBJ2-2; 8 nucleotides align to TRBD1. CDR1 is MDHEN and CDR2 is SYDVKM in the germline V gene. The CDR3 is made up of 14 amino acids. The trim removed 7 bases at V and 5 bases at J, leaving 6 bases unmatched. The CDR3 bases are TGTGCCAGCATGCGGACAGGGAAAACCGGGGAGCTGTTTTTT. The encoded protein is CASMRTGKTGELFF.

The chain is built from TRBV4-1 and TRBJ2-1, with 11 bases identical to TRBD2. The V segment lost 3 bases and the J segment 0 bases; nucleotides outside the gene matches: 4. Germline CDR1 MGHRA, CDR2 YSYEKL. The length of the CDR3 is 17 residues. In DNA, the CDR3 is TGCGCCAGCAGCCAGCCCCTAGCGGGGGGCTCCTACAATGAGCAGTTCTTC. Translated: CASSQPLAGGSYNEQFF.

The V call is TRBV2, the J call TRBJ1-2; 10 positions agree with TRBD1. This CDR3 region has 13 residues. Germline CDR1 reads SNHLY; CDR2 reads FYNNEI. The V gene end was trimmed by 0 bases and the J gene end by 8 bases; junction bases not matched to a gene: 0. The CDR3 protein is CASSEAGQGGYTF. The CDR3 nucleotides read TGTGCCAGCAGTGAAGCGGGACAGGGGGGCTACACCTTC.

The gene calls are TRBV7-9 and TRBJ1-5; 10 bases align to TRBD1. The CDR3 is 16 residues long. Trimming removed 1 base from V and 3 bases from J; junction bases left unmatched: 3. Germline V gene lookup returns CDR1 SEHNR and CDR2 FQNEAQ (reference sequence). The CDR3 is CASSLGGTGVNQPQHF. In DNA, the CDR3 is TGTGCCAGCAGCTTAGGAGGGACAGGGGTCAATCAGCCCCAGCATTTT.

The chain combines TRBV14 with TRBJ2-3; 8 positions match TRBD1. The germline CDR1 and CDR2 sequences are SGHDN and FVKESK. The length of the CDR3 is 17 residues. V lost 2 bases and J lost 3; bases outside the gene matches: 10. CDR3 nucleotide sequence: TGTGCCAGCAGCCAAATTTTTGTTCAGGGGGCTACAGATACGCAGTATTTT. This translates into CASSQIFVQGATDTQYF.